This record covers a single T cell receptor beta chain. Its target is not known. Here immunoSEQ multiplex PCR was the method, and the copy in TCRdb shows in-frame clones only, minus some. The sample has fewer than 80,000 clones; 80% to 85% are singletons. These data originate in a study of OX40 agonist ivuxolimab in advanced cancers. Turning to the study itself: Antecedent anti-PD-1, anti-PD-L1 or anti-CTLA-4 therapy was permissible, with about 40% having received some.

General observations from the study: By week 6 at 0.1 to 3.0 mg/kg, blood CD4+ and CD8+ T cells had expanded clonally.

The CDR3 extends over 13 amino acids. CDR1 and CDR2 (germline): MDHEN, SYDVKM. With 9 bases removed from V and 4 bases from J, the gap between germline ends came to 15 bases. This rearrangement joins TRBV28 to TRBJ1-2; possibly TRBD1 for D (5 bases). The receptor's source is an adult with an advanced solid tumor such as melanoma, head and neck, liver or kidney cancer. This specimen consisted of CD4+ or CD8+ T cells sorted from blood, obtained in a trial of the OX40 agonist ivuxolimab. The CDR3 DNA follows: TGTGCCAGTGTCCCCGGGACGGTCTATGGCTACACCTTC. Encoded protein: CASVPGTVYGYTF.